The clone carrying this T cell receptor delta chain was seen more than once but under ten times. The sample carries other DNA sequences with the same CDR3. TCRdb re-called the reads with CATT. The sample shows 5,500 to 7,500 delta-chain clones, over 9% of them seen only once. The entry originates in a study of gamma-delta chains in newborns, infants, children. Across the study: Polyclonal expansion of innate γδ T cells after birth follows microbial exposure.

The CDR3 is 16 residues long. V dropped 1 base and J dropped 0; count of bases not matched to a gene: 3. Germline values: CDR1 GEAIGNYY, CDR2 EKD. The source of this sequence is a child who was a newborn, infant or young child, either healthy, febrile or measles-vaccinated (not recorded which). This chain connects TRDV2 to TRDJ1; 11 positions agree with TRDD3. Material: blood. The DNA of the CDR3 is TGTGCCTGTGACACTTTGGGGGATACGTACACCGATAAACTCATCTTT. Its protein product is CACDTLGDTYTDKLIF.